The sequence of this T cell receptor beta chain was determined in a study of CD8+ T cells in alopecia areata. Alopecia areata patients had lesional scalp punch biopsies and peripheral blood taken from them. V dropped 3 bases and J dropped 0; count of bases not matched to a gene: 9. Looked up from germline, CDR1 is SGDLS and CDR2 is YYNGEE. The CDR3 consists of 17 residues. Extracted RNA was reverse transcribed into cDNA, the sequencing template. Produced via immunoSEQ multiplex PCR; TCRdb's table is partial and in-frame only. The sample holds around 140,000 clones, around 50% seen once. The chain recombines TRBV9 with TRBJ2-3; 8 bases match TRBD2. Specimen: CD4+ T cells sorted from blood, collected at week 0. This sequence originates from a human donor with alopecia areata. The CDR3 DNA follows: TGTGCCAGCAGCGGACCTCTGGCGGGGGGAAGCACAGATACGCAGTATTTT. It specifies CASSGPLAGGSTDTQYF.